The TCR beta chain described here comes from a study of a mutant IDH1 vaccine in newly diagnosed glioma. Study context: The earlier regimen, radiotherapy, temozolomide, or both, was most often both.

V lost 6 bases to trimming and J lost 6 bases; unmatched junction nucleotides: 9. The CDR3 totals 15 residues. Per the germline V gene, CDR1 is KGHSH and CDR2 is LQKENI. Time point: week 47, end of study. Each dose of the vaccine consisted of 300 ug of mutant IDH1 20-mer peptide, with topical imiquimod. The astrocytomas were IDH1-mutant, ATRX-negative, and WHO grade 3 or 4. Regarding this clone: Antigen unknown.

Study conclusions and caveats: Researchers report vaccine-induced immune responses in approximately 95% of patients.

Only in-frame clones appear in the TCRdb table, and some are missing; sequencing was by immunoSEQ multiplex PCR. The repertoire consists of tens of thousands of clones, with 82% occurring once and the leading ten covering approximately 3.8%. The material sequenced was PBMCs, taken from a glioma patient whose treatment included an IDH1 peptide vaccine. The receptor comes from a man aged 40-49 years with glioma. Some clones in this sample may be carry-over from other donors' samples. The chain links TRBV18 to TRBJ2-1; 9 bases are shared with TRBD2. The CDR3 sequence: CASSPASGATNEQFF. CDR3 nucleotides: TGTGCCAGCTCCCCCGCTAGCGGGGCAACCAATGAGCAGTTCTTC. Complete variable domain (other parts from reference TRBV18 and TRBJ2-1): NAGVMQNPRHLVRRRGQEARLRCSPMKGHSHVYWYRQLPEEGLKFMVYLQKENIIDESGMPKERFSAEFPKEGPSILRIQQVVRGDSAAYFCASSPASGATNEQFFGPGTRLTVL.